The entry that follows covers one TCR beta chain sequence. The antigen is undetermined. Trimming left V 6 bases short and J 6 bases short, with 20 bases between. The CDR3 covers 14 residues. The germline V gene encodes CDR1 DFQATT and CDR2 SNEGSKA (reference sequence). These data originate in a study of T-cell memory formation after mild COVID-19. Study results and limitations: Still unconfirmed is whether the second-wave clones peaking on day 37 recognized SARS-CoV-2.

Each CDR3 protein gets one entry after TCRdb re-called the 5' RACE reads with MiXCR. Altogether almost 550,000 distinct CDR3 sequences are present, about a fifth being singletons, with the ten largest covering approximately 13%. Source material: PBMCs or a T cell subset sorted from them (not recorded which). The gene calls are TRBV20-1 and TRBJ2-5; perhaps TRBD2 as D (7 bases). The sequence came from an adult woman who had mild COVID-19 (a few samples of this study predate the infection). Cell type and time point are not known. CDR3 sequence reads: CSASPQRDTKTQYF. For the CDR3, the DNA is TGCAGTGCCAGCCCCCAGCGGGACACGAAGACCCAGTACTTC.